A single sample gave rise to the 16 T cell receptor beta chains below, sequenced in a study of T cell responses to AZD1222 COVID-19 vaccine (dated by TCRdb to the early 2020s). The time point label, read with the paper, signifies: about 28 days (+/-7) after the second vaccine dose. Preparation of the library involved the immunoSEQ multiplex PCR assay. TCRdb retrieved this table from immuneACCESS and kept in-frame rearrangements only. Not all clones are present; in checked studies, unresolved V genes account for under half, and no reason is known for the remainder. This sample holds over 50,000 clones; over 70% were observed only once. 5% of the sample is held by the ten biggest clonotypes. Sequenced material: peripheral blood, taken 28 days after the second AZD1222 dose. Receptor source: an adult who received the AZD1222 COVID-19 vaccine.

The chain uses TRBV24-1 and TRBJ1-5; weak D call: TRBD1 (6 bases). CDR1 is KGHDR, CDR2 SFDVKD, per germline. The CDR3 consists of 17 residues. V lost 3 bases and J lost 2, with 16 bases in between. The chain's CDR3 is CATSDPSGARGNQPQHF. CDR3 sequence (DNA): TGTGCCACCAGTGATCCTTCAGGGGCGAGAGGCAATCAGCCCCAGCATTTT.

V gene TRBV5-8 combines with J gene TRBJ1-5; 9 nucleotides align to TRBD1. V gave up 0 bases and J gave up 5 bases; unmatched junction bases: 6. This CDR3 has 16 residues. CDR1 SGHTS and CDR2 YDEGEE come from the germline V gene. CDR3: CASSLDGTGGHQPQHF. The CDR3 bases are TGTGCCAGCAGCTTGGACGGAACAGGGGGCCATCAGCCCCAGCATTTT.

The chain joins TRBV6-2 or TRBV6-3 to TRBJ1-5; D unclear. Germline CDR1 and CDR2: MNHEY and SVGEGT. Trimming cost V 4 bases and J 3 bases, with 10 bases left between them. The CDR3 runs 14 residues. The CDR3 sequence: CASSWSGSNQPQHF. The CDR3 DNA sequence: TGTGCCAGCAGTTGGTCTGGTTCCAATCAGCCCCAGCATTTT.

V gene TRBV9 combines with J gene TRBJ2-2; D is undetermined. Germline V lookup: CDR1 SGDLS, CDR2 YYNGEE. The CDR3 extends over 16 amino acids. The V gene lost 0 bases and the J gene lost 1 base, with 10 bases spanning the gap. CDR3 nucleotide sequence: TGTGCCAGCAGCGTAGGTGATTGGGTGAACACCGGGGAGCTGTTTTTT. This encodes CASSVGDWVNTGELFF.

The chain is built from TRBV6-5 and TRBJ1-1, with D uncertain. Germline V gene sequence: CDR1 MNHEY, CDR2 SVGAGI. The CDR3 runs 14 residues. The V gene lost 0 bases and the J gene lost 6 bases, with 11 bases spanning the gap. The CDR3 DNA is TGTGCCAGCAGTTACTCGATTAGTAATCCTGAAGCTTTCTTT. Its translation: CASSYSISNPEAFF.

V and J are TRBV5-1 and TRBJ2-7; no reliable D call. The length of the CDR3 is 13 residues. Trimming removed 0 bases from V and 4 bases from J, with 8 bases in between. CDR1 is SGHRS, CDR2 YFSETQ, per germline. The CDR3 reads CASSLEHIYEQYV. The CDR3 region has the DNA TGCGCCAGCAGCTTGGAGCACATTTACGAGCAGTACGTC.

This clone was observed a handful of times. The V and J genes are TRBV7-2 and TRBJ2-7; 7 bases are a match to TRBD1. Germline trimming cut 1 base from V and 2 bases from J; bases unmatched to any gene: 11. CDR1 SGHTA and CDR2 FQGNSA come from the germline V gene. This CDR3 is built from 17 residues. CDR3 nucleotide sequence: TGTGCCAGCAGCTTAGTAGACCACCGGGACAGCCCCTACGAGCAGTACTTC. It specifies CASSLVDHRDSPYEQYF. Drawing the rest from reference TRBV7-2 and TRBJ2-7, the complete variable domain is GAGVSQSPSNKVTEKGKDVELRCDPISGHTALYWYRQSLGQGLEFLIYFQGNSAPDKSGLPSDRFSAERTGGSVSTLTIQRTQQEDSAVYLCASSLVDHRDSPYEQYFGPGTRLTVT.

The chain combines TRBV7-2 with TRBJ1-5; no definite D call. The V gene lost 0 bases and the J gene lost 7 bases, with 10 bases spanning the gap. In germline, CDR1 is SGHTA, CDR2 FQGNSA. There are 14 residues in the CDR3. The CDR3 protein is CASSLAHQNQPQHF. CDR3 in DNA: TGTGCCAGCAGCTTAGCGCACCAGAACCAGCCCCAGCATTTT.

The V and J genes are TRBV30 and TRBJ1-6, with unresolved D. The CDR3 sequence is 13 residues long. Germline CDR1 is GTSNPN and CDR2 is SVGIG (reference sequence). V was trimmed by 1 base and J by 8 bases, leaving 9 bases between them. The CDR3 DNA reads TGTGCCTGGAGTGCCTTTCGGGATTCACCCCTCCACTTT. It translates to CAWSAFRDSPLHF.

The V and J genes are TRBV6-5 and TRBJ1-6, with D unclear. There are 16 residues in the CDR3. V gave up 3 bases and J gave up 8 bases, with 17 bases separating them. Germline V gene lookup returns CDR1 MNHEY and CDR2 SVGAGI. CDR3 amino acids: CASSYSAALGDSPLHF. Here the CDR3 DNA reads TGTGCCAGCAGTTATTCGGCGGCTCTCGGGGATTCACCCCTCCACTTT.

The chain couples TRBV9 to TRBJ1-3; 7 bases are a match to TRBD1. Germline V gene data show CDR1 as SGDLS and CDR2 as YYNGEE. Trimming removed 4 bases from V and 4 bases from J; junction bases left unmatched: 5. The CDR3 is made up of 14 amino acids. The CDR3 region has the DNA TGTGCCAGCAGCCCTGGGACAGACGGAAACACCATATATTTT. This codes for CASSPGTDGNTIYF.

The chain couples TRBV19 to TRBJ2-5; no clear D. CDR1 is LNHDA and CDR2 is SQIVND in the germline V gene (reference sequence). The length of the CDR3 is 13 residues. With 5 bases removed from V and 3 bases from J, the gap between germline ends came to 10 bases. The CDR3, as DNA: TGTGCCAGTAGTTGGGCACCGAAAGAGACCCAGTACTTC. Encoded protein: CASSWAPKETQYF.

The rearrangement joins TRBV2 to TRBJ2-7; 7 bases are shared with TRBD2. This CDR3 is 15 amino acids long. Germline lookup yields CDR1 SNHLY and CDR2 FYNNEI. J was trimmed by 6 bases and V by 2 bases; bases with no gene match: 10. CDR3 in DNA: TGTGCCAGCAGTGAACGGGACTACCATTTCGGCGAGCAGTACTTC. Its protein is CASSERDYHFGEQYF.

A few counts support this clone. The CDR3 DNA reads as TGTGCTAGTGGTTTGGTCCTGACAGGGGGAGTGAATGGCTACACCTTC. Translating it yields CASGLVLTGGVNGYTF. This rearrangement joins TRBV12-5 to TRBJ1-2; 9 bases are shared with TRBD1. The CDR3 extends over 16 amino acids. Trimming at V came to 0 bases and at J to 6 bases, leaving 8 bases not matched to a gene. Looked up from germline, CDR1 is LGHNT and CDR2 is FRNRAP.

The chain combines TRBV12-3 or TRBV12-4 with TRBJ1-1, with a possible D match to TRBD1 (6 bases). The CDR3 has 13 residues. Trimming took 7 bases from V and 7 from J, leaving 16 bases between them. The CDR3 region has the DNA TGTGCCAGCAAAACAGGGTTCGGGTATGAAGCTTTCTTT. This codes for CASKTGFGYEAFF.

The rearrangement uses TRBV24-1 and TRBJ2-3; TRBD1 matches at 9 bases. The CDR3 covers 15 residues. CDR1 KGHDR and CDR2 SFDVKD come from the germline V gene. V shed 3 bases, J shed 6 bases, and the junction held 6 bases outside the gene matches. CDR3 DNA sequence: TGTGCCACCAGTGATCCACAGGGGGCCGGGGATACGCAGTATTTT. Translating gives CATSDPQGAGDTQYF.